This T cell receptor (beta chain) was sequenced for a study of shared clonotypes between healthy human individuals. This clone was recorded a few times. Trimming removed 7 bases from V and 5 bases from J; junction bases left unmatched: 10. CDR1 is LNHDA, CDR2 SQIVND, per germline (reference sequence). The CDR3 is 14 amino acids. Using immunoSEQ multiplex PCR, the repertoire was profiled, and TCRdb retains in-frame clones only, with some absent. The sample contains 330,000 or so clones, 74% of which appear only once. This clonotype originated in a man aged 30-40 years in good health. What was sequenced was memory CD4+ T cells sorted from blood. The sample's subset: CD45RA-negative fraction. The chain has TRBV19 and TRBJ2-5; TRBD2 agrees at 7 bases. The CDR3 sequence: CASTTSSQSETQYF. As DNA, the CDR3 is TGTGCCAGTACGACTAGCTCTCAATCGGAGACCCAGTACTTC.